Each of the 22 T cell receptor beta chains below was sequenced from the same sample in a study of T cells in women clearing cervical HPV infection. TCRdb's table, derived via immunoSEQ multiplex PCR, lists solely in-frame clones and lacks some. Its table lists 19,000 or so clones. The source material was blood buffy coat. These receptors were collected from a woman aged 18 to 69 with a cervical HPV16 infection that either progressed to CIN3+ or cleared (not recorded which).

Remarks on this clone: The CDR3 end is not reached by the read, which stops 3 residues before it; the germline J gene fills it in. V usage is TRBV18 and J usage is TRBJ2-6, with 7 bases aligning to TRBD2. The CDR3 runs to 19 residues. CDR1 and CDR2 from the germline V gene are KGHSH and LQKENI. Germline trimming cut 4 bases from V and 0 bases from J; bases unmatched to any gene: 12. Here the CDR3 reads CASSLRREWVLSGANVLTF. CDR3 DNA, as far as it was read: TGTGCCAGCTCACTTCGGCGGGAGTGGGTTCTCTCTGGGGCCAACGTC.

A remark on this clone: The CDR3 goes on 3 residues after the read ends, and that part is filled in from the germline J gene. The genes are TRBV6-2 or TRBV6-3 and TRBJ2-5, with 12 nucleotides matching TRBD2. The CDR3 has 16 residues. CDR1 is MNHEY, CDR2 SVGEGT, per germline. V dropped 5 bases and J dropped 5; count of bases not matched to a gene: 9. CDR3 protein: CASSPGLAGRGETQYF. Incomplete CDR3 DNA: TGTGCCAGCAGTCCGGGACTAGCGGGCCGGGGGGAGACC.

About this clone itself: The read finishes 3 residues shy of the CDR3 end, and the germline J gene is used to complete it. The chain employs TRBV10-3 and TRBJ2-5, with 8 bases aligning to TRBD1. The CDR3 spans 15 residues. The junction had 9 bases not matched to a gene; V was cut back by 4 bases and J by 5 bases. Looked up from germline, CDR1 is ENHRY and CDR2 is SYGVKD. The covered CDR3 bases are TGTGCCATCAGTGTGGGGACAGGACAGGCGGAGACC. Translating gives CAISVGTGQAET. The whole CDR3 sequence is CAISVGTGQAETQYF.

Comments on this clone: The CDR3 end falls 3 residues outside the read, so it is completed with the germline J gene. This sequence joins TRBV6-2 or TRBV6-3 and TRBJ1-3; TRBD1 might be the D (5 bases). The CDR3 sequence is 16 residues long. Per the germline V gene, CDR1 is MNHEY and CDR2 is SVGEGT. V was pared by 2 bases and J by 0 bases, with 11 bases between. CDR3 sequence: CASSYRGHISGNTIYF. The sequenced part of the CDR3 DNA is TGTGCCAGCAGTTACCGAGGACACATCTCTGGAAACACC.

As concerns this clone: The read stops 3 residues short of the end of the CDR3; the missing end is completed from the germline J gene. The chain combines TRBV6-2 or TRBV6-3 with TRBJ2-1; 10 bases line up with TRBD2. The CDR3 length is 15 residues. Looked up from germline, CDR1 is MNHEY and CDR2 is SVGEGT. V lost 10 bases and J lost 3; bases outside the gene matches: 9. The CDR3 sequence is CATVPGTSVYNEQFF. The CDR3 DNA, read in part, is TGTGCCACCGTCCCCGGGACTAGCGTCTACAATGAG.

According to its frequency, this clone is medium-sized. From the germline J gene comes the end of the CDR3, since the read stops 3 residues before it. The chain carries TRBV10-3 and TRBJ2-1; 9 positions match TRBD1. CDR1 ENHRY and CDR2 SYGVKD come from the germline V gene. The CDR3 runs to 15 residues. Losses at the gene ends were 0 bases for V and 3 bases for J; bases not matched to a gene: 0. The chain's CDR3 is CAISESDRGYNEQFF. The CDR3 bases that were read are TGTGCCATCAGTGAGTCGGACAGGGGCTACAATGAG.

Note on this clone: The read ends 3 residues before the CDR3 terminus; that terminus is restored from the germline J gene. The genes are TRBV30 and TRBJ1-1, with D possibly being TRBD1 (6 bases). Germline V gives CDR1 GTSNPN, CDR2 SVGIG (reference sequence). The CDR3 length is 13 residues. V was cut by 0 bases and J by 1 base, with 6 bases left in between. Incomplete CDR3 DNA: TGTGCCTGGAGTGTACAGGGGAACACTGAA. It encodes CAWSVQGNTE. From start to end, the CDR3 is CAWSVQGNTEAFF.

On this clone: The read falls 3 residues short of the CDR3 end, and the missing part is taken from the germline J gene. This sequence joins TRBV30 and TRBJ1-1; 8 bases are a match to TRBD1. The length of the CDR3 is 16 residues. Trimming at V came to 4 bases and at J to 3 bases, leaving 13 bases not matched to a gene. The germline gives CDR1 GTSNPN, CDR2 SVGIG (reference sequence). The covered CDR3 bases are TGTGCCTGGATCAGAGGGCAGGGGGCGAAGGACACTGAA. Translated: CAWIRGQGAKDTE. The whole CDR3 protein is CAWIRGQGAKDTEAFF.

The covered CDR3 bases are TGTGCCAGCAGTAACCGTGTACAGCAAGAGACC. Its protein product is CASSNRVQQET. The whole CDR3 region reads CASSNRVQQETQYF. The V call is TRBV28, the J call TRBJ2-5, with D unclear. The read gets to within 3 residues of the CDR3 end, and the germline J gene fills in the rest. The V gene lost 5 bases and the J gene lost 2 bases, with 12 bases spanning the gap. CDR1 and CDR2 from the germline V gene are MDHEN and SYDVKM. This CDR3 has 14 amino acids. The complete variable domain, with remaining parts taken from reference TRBV28 and TRBJ2-5, reads DVKVTQSSRYLVKRTGEKVFLECVQDMDHENMFWYRQDPGLGLRLIYFSYDVKMKEKGDIPEGYSVSREKKERFSLILESASTNQTSMYLCASSNRVQQETQYFGPGTRLLVL.

The chain's CDR3 is CAWSVLGSGSELFF. The DNA read from the CDR3 is TGTGCCTGGAGTGTACTGGGGTCGGGGTCGGAA. This chain connects TRBV30 to TRBJ1-4, with no clear D. The read ends 3 residues early relative to the CDR3; the germline J gene fills the gap. This CDR3 region has 14 residues. Germline V lookup: CDR1 GTSNPN, CDR2 SVGIG (reference sequence).

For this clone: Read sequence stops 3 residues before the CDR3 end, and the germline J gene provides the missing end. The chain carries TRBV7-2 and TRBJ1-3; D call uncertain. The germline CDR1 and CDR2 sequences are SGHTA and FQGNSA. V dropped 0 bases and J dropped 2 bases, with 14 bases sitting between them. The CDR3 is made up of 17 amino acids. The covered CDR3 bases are TGTGCCAGCAGCTTAGCTCCGTCGGGTTACGCTGGAAACACC. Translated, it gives CASSLAPSGYAGNT. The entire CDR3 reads CASSLAPSGYAGNTIYF.

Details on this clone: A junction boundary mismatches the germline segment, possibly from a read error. The sequenced CDR3 bases are TGCGCCAGCAGCCAAGGGACCAACAGGGTTGCAGAA. Translating gives CASSQGTNRVAE. The full CDR3 is CASSQGTNRVAEAFF. The chain employs TRBV4-2 and TRBJ1-1; a weak D match, TRBD1 (6 bases). The sequence runs out 3 residues before the end of the CDR3; the remainder is reconstructed from the germline J gene. The CDR3 length is 15 residues. Germline V CDR1 and CDR2: LGHNA, YNFKEQ.

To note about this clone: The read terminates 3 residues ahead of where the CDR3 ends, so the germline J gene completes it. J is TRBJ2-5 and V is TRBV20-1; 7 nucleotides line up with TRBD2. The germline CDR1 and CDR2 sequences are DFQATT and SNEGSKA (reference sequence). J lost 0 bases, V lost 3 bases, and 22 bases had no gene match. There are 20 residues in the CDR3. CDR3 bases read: TGCAGTGCTAGTTCCCCCCCCCGGGGCGTCATCGGGGGGTACCAAGAGACC. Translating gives CSASSPPRGVIGGYQET. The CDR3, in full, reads CSASSPPRGVIGGYQETQYF.

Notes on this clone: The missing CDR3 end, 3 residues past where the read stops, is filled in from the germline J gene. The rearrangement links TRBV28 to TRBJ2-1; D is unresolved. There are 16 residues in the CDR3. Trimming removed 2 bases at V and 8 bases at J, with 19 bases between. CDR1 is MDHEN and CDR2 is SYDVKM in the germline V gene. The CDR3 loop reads CASSLMPDPDNYEQFF. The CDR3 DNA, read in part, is TGTGCCAGCAGTTTAATGCCAGACCCAGACAACTATGAG.

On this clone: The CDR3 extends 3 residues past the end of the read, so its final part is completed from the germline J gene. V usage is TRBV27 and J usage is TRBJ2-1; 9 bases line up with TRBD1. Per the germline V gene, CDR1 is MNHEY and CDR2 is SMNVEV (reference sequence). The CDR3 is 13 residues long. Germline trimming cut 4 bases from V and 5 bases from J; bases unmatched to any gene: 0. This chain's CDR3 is CASSWTGDNEQFF. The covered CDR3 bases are TGTGCCAGCAGTTGGACAGGGGACAATGAG.

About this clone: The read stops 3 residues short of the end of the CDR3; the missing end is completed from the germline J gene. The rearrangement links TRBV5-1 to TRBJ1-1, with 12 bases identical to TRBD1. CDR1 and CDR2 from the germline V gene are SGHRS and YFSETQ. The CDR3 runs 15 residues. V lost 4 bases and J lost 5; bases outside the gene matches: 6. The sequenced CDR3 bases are TGCGCCAGCAGCGGGACAGGGGGCGCGGGAACTGAA. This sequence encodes CASSGTGGAGTE. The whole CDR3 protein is CASSGTGGAGTEAFF.

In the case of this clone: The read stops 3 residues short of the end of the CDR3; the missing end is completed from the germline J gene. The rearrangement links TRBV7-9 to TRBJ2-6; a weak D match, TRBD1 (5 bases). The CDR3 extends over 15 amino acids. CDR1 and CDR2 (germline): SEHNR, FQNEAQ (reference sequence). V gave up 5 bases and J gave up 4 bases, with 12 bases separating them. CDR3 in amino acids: CASSPTGVGANVLTF. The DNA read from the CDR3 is TGTGCCAGCAGCCCAACAGGAGTAGGGGCCAACGTC.

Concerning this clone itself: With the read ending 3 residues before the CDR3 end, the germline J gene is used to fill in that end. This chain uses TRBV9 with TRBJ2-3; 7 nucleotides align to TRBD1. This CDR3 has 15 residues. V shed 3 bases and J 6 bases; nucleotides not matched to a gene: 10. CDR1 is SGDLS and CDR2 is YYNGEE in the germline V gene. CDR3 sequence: CASSGQGILGDTQYF. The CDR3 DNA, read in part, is TGTGCCAGCAGCGGACAGGGAATTTTGGGGGATACG. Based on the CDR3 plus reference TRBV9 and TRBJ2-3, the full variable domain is DSGVTQTPKHLITATGQRVTLRCSPRSGDLSVYWYQQSLDQGLQFLIQYYNGEERAKGNILERFSAQQFPDLHSELNLSSLELGDSALYFCASSGQGILGDTQYFGPGTRLTVL.

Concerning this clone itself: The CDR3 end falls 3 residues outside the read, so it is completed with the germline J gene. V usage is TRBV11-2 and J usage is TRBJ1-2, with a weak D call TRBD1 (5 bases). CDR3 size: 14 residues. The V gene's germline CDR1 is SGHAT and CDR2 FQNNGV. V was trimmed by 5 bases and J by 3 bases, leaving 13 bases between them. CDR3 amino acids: CASSPRQTDYGYTF. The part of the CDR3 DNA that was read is TGTGCCAGCAGCCCTCGACAGACCGACTATGGC.

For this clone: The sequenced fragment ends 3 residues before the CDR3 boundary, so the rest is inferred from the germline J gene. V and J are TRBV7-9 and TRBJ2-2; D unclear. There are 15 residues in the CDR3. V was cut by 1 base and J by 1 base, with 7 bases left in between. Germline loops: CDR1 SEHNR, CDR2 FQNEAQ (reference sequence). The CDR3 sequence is CASSLDSRNTGELFF. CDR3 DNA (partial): TGTGCCAGCAGCTTAGACAGCCGGAACACCGGGGAG.

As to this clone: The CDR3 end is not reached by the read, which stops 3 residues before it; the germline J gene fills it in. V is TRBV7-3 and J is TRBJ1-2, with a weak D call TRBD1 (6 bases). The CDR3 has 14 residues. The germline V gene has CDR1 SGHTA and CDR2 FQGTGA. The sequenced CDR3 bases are TGTGCCAGCAGCCAAAAAGCGGGGGCCTCCCCC. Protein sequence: CASSQKAGASP. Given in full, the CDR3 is CASSQKAGASPYTF.

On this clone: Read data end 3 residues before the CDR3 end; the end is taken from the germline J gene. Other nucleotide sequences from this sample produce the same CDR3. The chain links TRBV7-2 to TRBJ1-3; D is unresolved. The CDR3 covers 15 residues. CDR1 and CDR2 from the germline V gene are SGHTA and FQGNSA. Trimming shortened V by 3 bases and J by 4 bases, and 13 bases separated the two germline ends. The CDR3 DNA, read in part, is TGTGCCAGCAGCTTTAACATGGCCTCCGGAAACACC. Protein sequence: CASSFNMASGNT. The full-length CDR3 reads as CASSFNMASGNTIYF.